This is a list of T cell receptor beta chains from one sample in a study of blood T cell repertoires in COVID-19. TCRdb's table, derived via immunoSEQ multiplex PCR, lists solely in-frame clones and lacks some. The sample lists hundreds of thousands of clones, 83% occurring once. Sequencing was done on a sample of peripheral blood. The source of these receptors is a woman in her 40s with active or convalescent COVID-19. CDR3s include the opening cysteine and the closing phenylalanine or tryptophan. Each record gives: J gene, clone size, D gene, V gene, CDR3 DNA, CDR3 protein. A D gene is named only where the DNA matches it firmly. Not every row has a clone size; where given, it reads once, few, many or a size class.

j_gene: TRBJ1-4; abundance: .; d_gene: TRBD1; v_gene: TRBV2; CDR3nt: TGTGCCAGCAGTGACATGGGACAGGGGAATGAAAAACTGTTTTTT; CDR3aa: CASSDMGQGNEKLFF
j_gene: TRBJ1-4; abundance: .; d_gene: TRBD1; v_gene: TRBV14; CDR3nt: TGTGCCAGCAGCCAACCGACAGGGGGTTATGAAAAACTGTTTTTT; CDR3aa: CASSQPTGGYEKLFF
j_gene: TRBJ1-2; abundance: .; d_gene: .; v_gene: TRBV7-2; CDR3nt: TGTGCCAGCAGCGTAGACAGCAACAACTATGGCTACACCTTC; CDR3aa: CASSVDSNNYGYTF
j_gene: TRBJ1-3; abundance: .; d_gene: TRBD1; v_gene: TRBV23-1; CDR3nt: TGCGCCAGCGGGTCACAGGGGAATCATAGCGACTCTGGAAACACCATATATTTT; CDR3aa: CASGSQGNHSDSGNTIYF
j_gene: TRBJ1-2; abundance: once; d_gene: TRBD1; v_gene: TRBV25-1; CDR3nt: TGTGCCAGCACCGGGACAGGTCAGCTTCCCTTTAACTATGGCTACACCTTC; CDR3aa: CASTGTGQLPFNYGYTF
j_gene: TRBJ2-3; abundance: .; d_gene: .; v_gene: TRBV3-1/TRBV3-2; CDR3nt: TGTGCCAGCAGCCAAGATCTTGTAGGGGGGGGCACAGATACGCAGTATTTT; CDR3aa: CASSQDLVGGGTDTQYF
j_gene: TRBJ1-5; abundance: .; d_gene: TRBD1; v_gene: TRBV4-1; CDR3nt: TGCGCCAGCAGCCAAGGGGTACCCGACAGGGGGCTCGGGCAGCCCCAGCATTTT; CDR3aa: CASSQGVPDRGLGQPQHF
j_gene: TRBJ1-4; abundance: .; d_gene: .; v_gene: TRBV24-1; CDR3nt: TGTGCCACCAGTGATTCCCGGATTGGGGCAAGTAATGAAAAACTGTTTTTT; CDR3aa: CATSDSRIGASNEKLFF
j_gene: TRBJ2-7; abundance: once; d_gene: .; v_gene: TRBV29-1; CDR3nt: TGCAGCGTTGTCCGACACTACGAGCAGTACTTC; CDR3aa: CSVVRHYEQYF
j_gene: TRBJ2-3; abundance: .; d_gene: .; v_gene: TRBV6-6; CDR3nt: TGTGCCAGCAGTCGACCACCAGGCACAGATACGCAGTATTTT; CDR3aa: CASSRPPGTDTQYF
j_gene: TRBJ2-3; abundance: .; d_gene: .; v_gene: TRBV3-1/TRBV3-2; CDR3nt: TGTGCCAGCAGCCCAACAGTTACTAGCACAGATACGCAGTATTTT; CDR3aa: CASSPTVTSTDTQYF
j_gene: TRBJ1-3; abundance: .; d_gene: .; v_gene: TRBV14; CDR3nt: TGTGCCAGCAGCCAAGCGGTTGCGGGAAACACCATATATTTT; CDR3aa: CASSQAVAGNTIYF
j_gene: TRBJ1-2; abundance: .; d_gene: TRBD1; v_gene: TRBV6-6; CDR3nt: TGTGCCAGCAGTGCGCAGGGGGCCACCTATGGCTACACCTTC; CDR3aa: CASSAQGATYGYTF
j_gene: TRBJ1-5; abundance: .; d_gene: .; v_gene: TRBV7-6; CDR3nt: TGTGCCAGCAGCTTAGGGTTAGACAATCAGCCCCAGCATTTT; CDR3aa: CASSLGLDNQPQHF
j_gene: TRBJ1-3; abundance: .; d_gene: .; v_gene: TRBV6-6; CDR3nt: TGTGCCAGCAGTTACCCACAACAGGGTTCTGGAAACACCATATATTTT; CDR3aa: CASSYPQQGSGNTIYF
j_gene: TRBJ2-7; abundance: .; d_gene: .; v_gene: TRBV28; CDR3nt: TGTGCCAGCAGTCCCGCACACATTTACGAGCAGTACTTC; CDR3aa: CASSPAHIYEQYF
j_gene: TRBJ1-1; abundance: .; d_gene: .; v_gene: TRBV18; CDR3nt: TGTGCCAGCTCACCTGCGACATCACAAAACACTGAAGCTTTCTTT; CDR3aa: CASSPATSQNTEAFF
j_gene: TRBJ1-2; abundance: .; d_gene: .; v_gene: TRBV29-1; CDR3nt: TGCAGCGTTGAAAATCAGGGCTATGGCTACACCTTC; CDR3aa: CSVENQGYGYTF
j_gene: TRBJ2-3; abundance: .; d_gene: TRBD2; v_gene: TRBV7-3; CDR3nt: TGTGCCAGCAGCCCCATAGGGACTAGCGGGCGCACAGATACGCAGTATTTT; CDR3aa: CASSPIGTSGRTDTQYF
j_gene: TRBJ2-7; abundance: .; d_gene: .; v_gene: TRBV7-9; CDR3nt: TGTGCCAGCAGCTCCATGACAGGCTCCTACGAGCAGTACTTC; CDR3aa: CASSSMTGSYEQYF
j_gene: TRBJ1-1; abundance: once; d_gene: TRBD1; v_gene: TRBV4-2; CDR3nt: TGTGCCAGCAGCCAAGATACAGGGGCTGAAGCTTTCTTT; CDR3aa: CASSQDTGAEAFF
j_gene: TRBJ2-5; abundance: once; d_gene: TRBD2; v_gene: TRBV5-1; CDR3nt: TGCGCCAGCCAAGCTTGGTTCTTGGGGGGGACTAATGAAACCCAGTACTTC; CDR3aa: CASQAWFLGGTNETQYF
j_gene: TRBJ1-5; abundance: .; d_gene: .; v_gene: TRBV27; CDR3nt: TGTGCCAGCAGTCCGGGGAGACAGGACTATCAGCCCCAGCATTTT; CDR3aa: CASSPGRQDYQPQHF
j_gene: TRBJ2-1; abundance: .; d_gene: .; v_gene: TRBV29-1; CDR3nt: TGCAGCGGGAAACAGGAGAACTACAATGAGCAGTTCTTC; CDR3aa: CSGKQENYNEQFF
j_gene: TRBJ1-4; abundance: .; d_gene: .; v_gene: TRBV18; CDR3nt: TGTGCCAGCTCATCGGACAGCGGAGAAAAACTGTTTTTT; CDR3aa: CASSSDSGEKLFF
j_gene: TRBJ1-2; abundance: .; d_gene: .; v_gene: TRBV3-1/TRBV3-2; CDR3nt: TGTGCCAGCAGCCAAGGGGCCGGTAACTATGGCTACACCTTC; CDR3aa: CASSQGAGNYGYTF
j_gene: TRBJ1-2; abundance: .; d_gene: TRBD1; v_gene: TRBV9; CDR3nt: TGTGCCAGCAGCGAACGGACAGGACGGGACTATGGCTACACCTTC; CDR3aa: CASSERTGRDYGYTF
j_gene: TRBJ1-1; abundance: .; d_gene: .; v_gene: TRBV24-1; CDR3nt: TGTGCCACCAGTGACCCACGGCGGGGTACGGCTGAAGCTTTCTTT; CDR3aa: CATSDPRRGTAEAFF
j_gene: TRBJ2-1; abundance: .; d_gene: TRBD2; v_gene: TRBV7-2; CDR3nt: TGTGCCAGCAGCTTAGATCTACTAGCGTCATACAATGAGCAGTTCTTC; CDR3aa: CASSLDLLASYNEQFF
j_gene: TRBJ2-5; abundance: .; d_gene: .; v_gene: TRBV12-3/TRBV12-4; CDR3nt: TGTGCCAGCAGTAGTGACCGAGCGGAGACCCAGTACTTC; CDR3aa: CASSSDRAETQYF
j_gene: TRBJ2-1; abundance: .; d_gene: TRBD2; v_gene: TRBV2; CDR3nt: TGTGCCAGCAGTGGAATACTAGCGGGATTAAATGAGCAGTTCTTC; CDR3aa: CASSGILAGLNEQFF
j_gene: TRBJ1-1; abundance: .; d_gene: .; v_gene: TRBV29-1; CDR3nt: TGCAGCGGAGACACCTACACTGAAGCTTTCTTT; CDR3aa: CSGDTYTEAFF
j_gene: TRBJ2-7; abundance: few; d_gene: TRBD2; v_gene: TRBV10-3; CDR3nt: TGTGCCATCAGTGAAGCGGGGGCAGCGTACGAGCAGTACTTC; CDR3aa: CAISEAGAAYEQYF
j_gene: TRBJ1-1; abundance: .; d_gene: .; v_gene: TRBV4-1; CDR3nt: TGCGCCAGCAGCCAAGATCGTATGACACGGTTTGAAGCTTTCTTT; CDR3aa: CASSQDRMTRFEAFF
j_gene: TRBJ1-1; abundance: .; d_gene: .; v_gene: TRBV18; CDR3nt: TGTGCCAGCTCACTAAATGTGGGGGCGCACACTGAAGCTTTCTTT; CDR3aa: CASSLNVGAHTEAFF
j_gene: TRBJ2-7; abundance: .; d_gene: .; v_gene: TRBV7-7; CDR3nt: TGTGCTAGCAGCCCAACCGCTGAGGGGGAGCAGGGGTACGAGCAGTACTTC; CDR3aa: CASSPTAEGEQGYEQYF
j_gene: TRBJ2-5; abundance: .; d_gene: .; v_gene: TRBV28; CDR3nt: TGTGCCAGCCAGGTACAGCCCCAAGAGACCCAGTACTTC; CDR3aa: CASQVQPQETQYF
j_gene: TRBJ1-3; abundance: .; d_gene: .; v_gene: TRBV7-9; CDR3nt: TGTGCCAGCAGCCAGGGCGGCATACGAGCGGGAAACACCATATATTTT; CDR3aa: CASSQGGIRAGNTIYF
j_gene: TRBJ1-1; abundance: once; d_gene: .; v_gene: TRBV5-4; CDR3nt: TGTGCCAGCAGCTTACATGCGAACACTGAAGCTTTCTTT; CDR3aa: CASSLHANTEAFF